This TCR beta chain comes out of a study of blood T cell repertoires in COVID-19. Study-level information: PBMCs, B-cell-depleted T cells, or T cells provided the cDNA or gDNA that made up the material.

CDR1 and CDR2 (germline): MNHEY, SMNVEV (reference sequence). Trimming removed 6 bases at V and 1 base at J, with 10 bases between. The CDR3 is made up of 13 amino acids. Here immunoSEQ multiplex PCR was the method, and the copy in TCRdb shows in-frame clones only, minus some. This sample yields roughly 280,000 clones, of which approximately 86% are seen a single time; about 2% belongs to the top ten. This sequence originates from a woman aged 45-65 years who had recovered from COVID-19. This sequence joins TRBV27 and TRBJ2-7, with D possibly being TRBD2 (6 bases). Sequencing input: peripheral blood. CDR3: CASRPGVSYEQYF. Here the CDR3 DNA reads TGTGCCAGCAGGCCGGGAGTGTCCTACGAGCAGTACTTC.